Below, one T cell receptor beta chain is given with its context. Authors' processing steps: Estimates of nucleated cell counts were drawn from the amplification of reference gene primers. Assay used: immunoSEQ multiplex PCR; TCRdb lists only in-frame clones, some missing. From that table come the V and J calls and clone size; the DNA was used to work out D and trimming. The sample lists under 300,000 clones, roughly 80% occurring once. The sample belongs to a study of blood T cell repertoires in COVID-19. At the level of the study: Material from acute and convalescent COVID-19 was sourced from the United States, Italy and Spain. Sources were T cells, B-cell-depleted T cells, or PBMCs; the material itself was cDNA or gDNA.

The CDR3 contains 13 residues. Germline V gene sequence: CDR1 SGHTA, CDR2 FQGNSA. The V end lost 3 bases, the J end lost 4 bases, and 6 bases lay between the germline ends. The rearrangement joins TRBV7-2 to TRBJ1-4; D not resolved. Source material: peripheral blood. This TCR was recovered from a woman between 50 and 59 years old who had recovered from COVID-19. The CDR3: CASSFQFNEKLFF. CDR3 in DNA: TGTGCCAGCAGCTTTCAGTTTAATGAAAAACTGTTTTTT.